The sequence of this TCR beta chain was determined in a study of neurological immune-mediated disorders. The study, taken as a whole, reports: The multiple sclerosis repertoire cluster had no clinical or MRI correlate. None of the CDR3 amino acid sequences found in expanded clones was shared across subjects. This suggests that the TCR-beta repertoires were private in all groups. In HTLV-1-associated myelopathy, TCR clonal expansion was greatest, whereas multiple sclerosis had the least, falling below healthy controls.

This clonotype has ten or more counts. Its specificity is unknown. The trim removed 1 base at V and 1 base at J, leaving 8 bases unmatched. In germline, CDR1 is SGHRS, CDR2 YFSETQ. The CDR3 is 16 residues long. The cDNA was generated by 5'RACE with 10-nucleotide random UMIs. MiXCR, run by TCRdb on the 5' RACE reads, gives a single entry per CDR3 protein. The repertoire has around 94,000 distinct CDR3 sequences, approximately 3.3% of them found once; the top ten carry 5% to 7.5%. This TCR derives from a woman between 18 and 29 years old with multiple sclerosis. This sequence joins TRBV5-1 and TRBJ2-7, with 7 bases aligning to TRBD2. The specimen sequenced was PBMCs. DNA of the CDR3: TGCGCCAGCAGCTTGACGTTGCGGGAGCTTTCCTACGAGCAGTACTTC. Its protein product is CASSLTLRELSYEQYF.